This T cell receptor (beta chain) was profiled in a study of blood T cells in healthy people across ages. Turning to the study itself: For every two T cells, template switching captured about one barcoded beta molecule. General study findings and limits: There was a strong correlation between TCR beta diversity and naive T cell percentage. In long-lived donors, naive CD4+ cell counts and diversity exceeded those of aged donors.

Comments on this clonotype: What it recognizes is unknown.

Germline CDR1 and CDR2: KGHDR and SFDVKD. The CDR3 is 16 residues long. V shed 4 bases and J 7 bases; nucleotides not matched to a gene: 11. Using a J-beta primer mix together with a sample-barcoded 5' primer, a second PCR was run for about 7 to 12 cycles. In TCRdb, the 5' RACE reads were re-called with MiXCR into one record per CDR3 protein. The table has 800,000 to 950,000 distinct CDR3 sequences, roughly 50% seen once. The material sequenced was blood. This sequence was found in a man aged 30-40 years in good health. V usage is TRBV24-1 and J usage is TRBJ1-5, with 8 bases identical to TRBD1. CDR3 coding DNA: TGTGCCACCAGTGACCCCAGGGGGCGGCGAAAACAGCCCCAGCATTTT. This codes for CATSDPRGRRKQPQHF.